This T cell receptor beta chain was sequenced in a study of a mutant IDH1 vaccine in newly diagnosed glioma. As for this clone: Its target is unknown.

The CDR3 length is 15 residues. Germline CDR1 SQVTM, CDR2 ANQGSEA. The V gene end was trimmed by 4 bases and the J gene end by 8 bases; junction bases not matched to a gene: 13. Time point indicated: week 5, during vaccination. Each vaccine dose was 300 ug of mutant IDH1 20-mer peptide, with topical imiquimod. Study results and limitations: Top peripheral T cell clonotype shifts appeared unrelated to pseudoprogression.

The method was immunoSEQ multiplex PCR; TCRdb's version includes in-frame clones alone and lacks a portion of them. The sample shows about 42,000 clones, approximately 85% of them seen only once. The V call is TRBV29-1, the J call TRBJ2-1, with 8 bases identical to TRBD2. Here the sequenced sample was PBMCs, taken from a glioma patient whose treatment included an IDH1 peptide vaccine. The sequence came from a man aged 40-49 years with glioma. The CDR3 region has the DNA TGCAGCGTTGGAATGGTGGGAGGACTAGCCTATGAGCAGTTCTTC. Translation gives CSVGMVGGLAYEQFF.